One T cell receptor beta chain is described in this entry. Its antigen has not been determined. No per-base quality is available; no much larger clone lies one base away. The source of the sample is a study of T cell responses to AZD1222 COVID-19 vaccine (dated by TCRdb to the early 2020s). Background on the whole study: Because spike-specific TCR depth and breadth did not differ between the two schedules, AZD1222 recipients who got a second dose at roughly 4 weeks were pooled with those who got a second dose at roughly 12 weeks. TCR sequencing was performed for fewer than 250 trial participants, of whom about 200 were given two doses of AZD1222 and approximately 25 were given two doses of MenACWY control vaccine. Trial participants were enrolled by age into 18-55, 56-69 and 70-plus year subgroups, with approximately 150, 28 and 58 TCR-sequenced participants respectively.

Results the study describes overall, beyond this receptor: Most participants were white British and females outnumbered males, and the authors suggested that clonal diversity may have been underestimated. Conclusions about previously exposed vaccinees are limited, since just a handful of AZD1222 recipients were seropositive for SARS-CoV-2 at baseline. The whole spike protein was spanned by vaccine-associated CD4 TCRs, and dominant responses were seen in regions 160-218 and 743-854. Because no samples from the day 14 peak response were available, repertoires could be characterized only after the peak T cell response. A significant rise in spike-specific TCR breadth and depth was observed after two AZD1222 doses relative to day 0 and relative to MenACWY recipients. Epitopes outside the regions mutated in the B.1.351 and B.1.1.7 variants were reportedly recognized by nearly half of the unique spike-specific TCRs. The 56-69-year group was small, and its depth increase did not reach significance, likely because of low power.

This specimen's time point label, interpreted: baseline before first vaccination. Vaccinee samples came from UK trials COV001 and COV002, including a single-blind randomized controlled phase 2/3 trial of AZD1222 (ChAdOx1 nCoV-19) in healthy adults. Trial participant PBMC samples were collected at day 0 and day 28 after the second dose for TCRbeta chain sequencing. The CDR3 regions of human TCRbeta chains were analyzed by immunosequencing. As for the authors' bioinformatics: TCRs in the repertoires were compared against a reference library of SARS-CoV-2-specific TCRs that had been generated with the MIRA antigen-specificity platform. Breadth meant the fraction of unique TCRs that were SARS-CoV-2-associated, whereas depth meant the fraction of total T cells that were SARS-CoV-2-associated. Each spike-specific TCR was assigned to its reactive spike region and to a CD4 or CD8 class using the MIRA data. Log10-transformed breadth and depth values were compared by one-way ANOVA with Sidak's multiple comparisons tests. TCRdb took this table from immuneACCESS and kept in-frame rearrangements with V and J called. Such tables lack part of the clones; where checked against another copy, unresolved V genes explain under half of the gap, and the rest is unexplained. The V and J calls and clone size were taken over from that table, and D and trimming were inferred from the DNA. The sample profile shows about 59,000 clones; 70% to 85% of them were found once. The biggest ten clones account for 20% of the sample.

Counted from cysteine to phenylalanine, this CDR3 has 14 amino acids. Just CDR3 DNA is preserved here, 42 bases in frame from base 1. For CDR1 and CDR2, the germline V gene lists SGHTA and FQGNSA. V is shortened by 4 bases, J by 1 base, and the region joining them spans 10 bases. The receptor's source is an adult in good health. The sample was peripheral blood, taken on day 0 of AZD1222 vaccination. Recombination joined TRBV7-2 with TRBJ1-2; the D gene assignment is ambiguous. The sequence in DNA is TGTGCCAGCAGCTCCCGGACGGTTAACTATGGCTACACCTTC. Translated, it reads CASSSRTVNYGYTF.